What follows is one TCR beta chain and its context. The data belong to a study of blood T cell repertoires in COVID-19. Profiled with immunoSEQ multiplex PCR; TCRdb holds only in-frame clones, not every one. There are about 280,000 clones in the sample; approximately 90% occur only once, and approximately 3% lies in the top ten. Trimming at V came to 6 bases and at J to 8 bases, leaving 7 bases not matched to a gene. This CDR3 is built from 12 residues. Germline V gene data show CDR1 as SQVTM and CDR2 as ANQGSEA. The source is a woman aged 25 to 39 with active or convalescent COVID-19. The chain has TRBV29-1 and TRBJ1-2; 9 bases map to TRBD1. Source material: peripheral blood. The CDR3: CSVDRGIRGYTF. The CDR3 DNA reads as TGCAGCGTCGACAGGGGGATAAGGGGCTACACCTTC.